What follows is one TCR beta chain and its context. Sequencing used immunoSEQ multiplex PCR; TCRdb keeps in-frame clones, though not all of them. The table records roughly 79,000 clones, around 94% of them present only once. This record comes from a study of technical replicates of blood from a few donors. Material: T cells isolated from PBMCs. The TCR was taken from a human donor in good health.

Written as DNA, the CDR3 is TGTGCCAGTATTTCCGATCCAATCCAGACAGGGCATCAGCCCCAGCATTTT. The encoded protein is CASISDPIQTGHQPQHF. V usage is TRBV19 and J usage is TRBJ1-5, with 7 bases identical to TRBD1. The junction had 17 bases not matched to a gene; V was cut back by 7 bases and J by 5 bases. Germline V gives CDR1 LNHDA, CDR2 SQIVND (reference sequence). The CDR3 has 17 amino acids.